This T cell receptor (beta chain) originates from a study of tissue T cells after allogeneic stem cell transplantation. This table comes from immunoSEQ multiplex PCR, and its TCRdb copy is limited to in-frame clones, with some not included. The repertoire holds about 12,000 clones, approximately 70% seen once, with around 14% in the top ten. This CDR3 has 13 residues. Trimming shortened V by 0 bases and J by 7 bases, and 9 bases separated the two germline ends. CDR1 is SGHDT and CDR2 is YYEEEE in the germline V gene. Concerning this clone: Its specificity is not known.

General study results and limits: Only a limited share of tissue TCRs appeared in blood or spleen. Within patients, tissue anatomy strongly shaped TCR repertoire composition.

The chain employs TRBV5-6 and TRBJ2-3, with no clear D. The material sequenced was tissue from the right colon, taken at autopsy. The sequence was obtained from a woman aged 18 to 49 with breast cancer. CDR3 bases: TGTGCCAGCAGCTTGGGTCCCGTCTATACGCAGTATTTT. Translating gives CASSLGPVYTQYF.